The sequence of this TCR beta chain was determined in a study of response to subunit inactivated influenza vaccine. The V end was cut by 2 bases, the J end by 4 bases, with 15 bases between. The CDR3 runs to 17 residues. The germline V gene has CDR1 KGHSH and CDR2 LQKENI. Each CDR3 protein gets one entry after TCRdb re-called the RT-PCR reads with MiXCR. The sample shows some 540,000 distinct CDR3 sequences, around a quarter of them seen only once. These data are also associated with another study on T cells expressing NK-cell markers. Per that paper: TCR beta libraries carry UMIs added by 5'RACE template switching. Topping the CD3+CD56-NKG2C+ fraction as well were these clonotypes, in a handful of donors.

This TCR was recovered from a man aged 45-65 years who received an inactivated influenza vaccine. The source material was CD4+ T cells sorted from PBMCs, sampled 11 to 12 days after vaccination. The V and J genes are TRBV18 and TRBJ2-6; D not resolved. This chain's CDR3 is CASSPAQSVIGANVLTF. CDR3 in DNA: TGTGCCAGCTCACCAGCTCAGTCGGTTATCGGGGCCAACGTCCTGACTTTC.